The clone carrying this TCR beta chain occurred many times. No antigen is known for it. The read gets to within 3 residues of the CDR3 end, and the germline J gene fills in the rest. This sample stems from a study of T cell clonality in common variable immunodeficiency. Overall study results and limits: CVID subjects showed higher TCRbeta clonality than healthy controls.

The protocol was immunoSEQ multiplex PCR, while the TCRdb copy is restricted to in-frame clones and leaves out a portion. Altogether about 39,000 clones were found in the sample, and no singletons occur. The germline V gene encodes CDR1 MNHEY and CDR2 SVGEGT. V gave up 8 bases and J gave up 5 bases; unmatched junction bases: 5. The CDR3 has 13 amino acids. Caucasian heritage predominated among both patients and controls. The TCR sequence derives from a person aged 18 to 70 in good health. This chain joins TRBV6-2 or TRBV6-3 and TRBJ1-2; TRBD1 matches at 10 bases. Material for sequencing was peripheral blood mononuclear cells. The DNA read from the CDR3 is TGTGCCAGCGGGACAGGGGAGGTGTATGGC. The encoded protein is CASGTGEVYG. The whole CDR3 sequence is CASGTGEVYGYTF.